The entry below describes one T cell receptor (beta chain). Profiling relied on immunoSEQ multiplex PCR, and the TCRdb table lists in-frame clones only, not all of them. This sample has around 250,000 clones; under 90% occur once, and the top ten carry less than 4%. This entry comes from a study of blood T cell repertoires in COVID-19. Study-wide context: Sites across the United States, Italy and Spain contributed samples from acute and convalescent COVID-19.

Looked up from germline, CDR1 is SGHDT and CDR2 is YYEEEE. V trimming: 4 bases; J trimming: 5 bases; junction bases outside the gene matches: 8. The CDR3 runs 15 residues. The clonotype comes from a woman aged 18-29 years with acute or convalescent COVID-19. The sequenced sample consisted of peripheral blood. The rearrangement links TRBV5-6 to TRBJ2-2; 7 bases are shared with TRBD1. CDR3 DNA sequence: TGTGCCAGCAGCGCCCGACAGGGCGGTACCGGGGAGCTGTTTTTT. Protein sequence: CASSARQGGTGELFF.